This TCR beta chain was sequenced during a study of blood T cells in healthy people across ages. V was pared by 10 bases and J by 0 bases, with 9 bases between. Germline loops: CDR1 KGHSH, CDR2 LQKENI. The CDR3 is made up of 12 amino acids. A sample-barcoded 5' primer and a J-beta primer mix were used in a second PCR of about 6 to 12 cycles. TCRdb itself ran the 5' RACE reads through MiXCR, one entry per CDR3 protein. Of some 920,000 distinct CDR3 sequences detected, around 54% appear once; the ten largest clones hold 20% to 25%. This chain uses TRBV18 with TRBJ1-2, with D unclear. Input material: blood. The clonotype originates from a woman aged 60 to 75 in good health. For the CDR3, the DNA is TGTGCCAACTCTGACCCTAACTATGGCTACACCTTC. It encodes CANSDPNYGYTF.